Presented here are 26 T cell receptor beta chains from one specimen sequenced in a study of cytotoxic CD8 clonotypes in ibrutinib-treated CLL. Sequencing was performed with immunoSEQ multiplex PCR; in TCRdb, only in-frame clones are kept and a portion is missing. This sample has 300,000 to 400,000 clones; roughly 70% occur once, and the top ten carry about 6.7%. Specimen: PBMCs, collected after 36 months of ibrutinib treatment. These receptor sequences come from a human donor with chronic lymphocytic leukemia.

The genes are TRBV2 and TRBJ1-3, with D unclear. CDR3 size: 11 residues. V was trimmed by 6 bases and J by 11 bases, leaving 11 bases between them. Per germline, CDR1 SNHLY and CDR2 FYNNEI. In DNA, the CDR3 is TGTGCCAGCAGCCCCGGGTACGCCATATATTTT. It specifies CASSPGYAIYF.

The chain has TRBV29-1 and TRBJ2-1, with D possibly matching TRBD2 (7 bases). The CDR3 has 14 residues. The germline V gene encodes CDR1 SQVTM and CDR2 ANQGSEA. The germline V and J ends were trimmed by 6 bases and 7 bases, with 19 bases remaining between them. The CDR3 nucleotides read TGCAGCGTACGGAGGGGGGGCCAGGCTAATGAGCAGTTCTTC. Translation: CSVRRGGQANEQFF.

The J gene is TRBJ1-2, the V gene TRBV7-2; D gene ambiguous. The germline V and J ends were trimmed by 1 base and 3 bases, with 12 bases remaining between them. The CDR3 loop spans 15 amino acids. Germline V gene lookup returns CDR1 SGHTA and CDR2 FQGNSA. The CDR3 sequence is CASSLGRHEHYGYTF. In DNA form, the CDR3 reads TGTGCCAGCAGCTTAGGTAGACACGAGCACTATGGCTACACCTTC.

The chain employs TRBV29-1 and TRBJ2-6; no clear D. V lost 4 bases to trimming and J lost 0 bases, with 10 bases between them. The CDR3 totals 15 residues. Germline assignment: CDR1 SQVTM and CDR2 ANQGSEA. For the CDR3, the DNA is TGCAGCGTTGTCTCGGCGGACTCTGGGGCCAACGTCCTGACTTTC. This gives the protein CSVVSADSGANVLTF. Variable domain in full (rest from reference TRBV29-1 and TRBJ2-6): SAVISQKPSRDICQRGTSLTIQCQVDSQVTMMFWYRQQPGQSLTLIATANQGSEATYESGFVIDKFPISRPNLTFSTLTVSNMSPEDSSIYLCSVVSADSGANVLTFGAGSRLTVL.

This rearrangement joins TRBV25-1 to TRBJ1-3, with D uncertain. V was cut by 7 bases and J by 0 bases, with 4 bases left in between. This CDR3 comprises 12 residues. CDR1 is MGHDK, CDR2 SYGVNS, per germline. This chain's CDR3 is CASTHSGNTIYF. CDR3 coding DNA: TGTGCCAGCACTCACTCTGGAAACACCATATATTTT.

This rearrangement joins TRBV11-2 to TRBJ2-2; D uncertain. CDR1 is SGHAT, CDR2 FQNNGV, per germline. The CDR3 spans 14 residues. V lost 3 bases to trimming and J lost 6 bases, with 11 bases between them. DNA for the CDR3: TGTGCCAGCAGCTTCGCTATACCGGCCGGGGAGCTGTTTTTT. Translation: CASSFAIPAGELFF.

The chain joins TRBV19 to TRBJ2-3; D unclear. The V end lost 1 base, the J end lost 9 bases, and 11 bases lay between the germline ends. Germline CDR1 LNHDA, CDR2 SQIVND (reference sequence). The CDR3 covers 13 residues. CDR3 sequence reads: CASSIVPGTTQYF. The CDR3 nucleotides are TGTGCCAGTAGTATAGTACCCGGAACAACGCAGTATTTT.

The rearrangement joins TRBV4-1 to TRBJ2-7, with D maybe TRBD1 (5 bases). The V gene lost 1 base and the J gene lost 3 bases, with 13 bases spanning the gap. This CDR3 has 15 residues. Germline values: CDR1 MGHRA, CDR2 YSYEKL. The CDR3 DNA is TGCGCCAGCAGCCAAGTGAGGCAGGGAAGCTACGAGCAGTACTTC. Translating gives CASSQVRQGSYEQYF.

The V gene is TRBV9, the J gene TRBJ1-5; TRBD1 matches at 9 bases. Trimming removed 5 bases from V and 7 bases from J; junction bases left unmatched: 4. Germline V gives CDR1 SGDLS, CDR2 YYNGEE. The CDR3 runs to 13 residues. The CDR3, as DNA: TGTGCCAGCAGTCGGACAGGGGACCAGCCCCAGCATTTT. Its protein product is CASSRTGDQPQHF.

The CDR3 DNA reads TGTGCCACCAGCAGAGATGTGGGGACGGCGCGCTCTGGAAACACCATATATTTT. Its translation is CATSRDVGTARSGNTIYF. The chain uses TRBV15 and TRBJ1-3; possibly TRBD1 for D (5 bases). From germline, CDR1 is LNHNV and CDR2 YYDKDF (reference sequence). The CDR3 is 18 residues long. The V end was cut by 0 bases, the J end by 0 bases, with 15 bases between.

The rearrangement joins TRBV4-1 to TRBJ2-5, with TRBD1 matching over 8 bases. Germline CDR1 reads MGHRA; CDR2 reads YSYEKL. CDR3 length: 17 amino acids. J gave up 2 bases and V 4 bases, and 12 bases lay outside the gene matches. CDR3 bases: TGCGCCAGCAGCCTTGGACAGGGAGCGGAAGGGCAAGAGACCCAGTACTTC. This codes for CASSLGQGAEGQETQYF.

The chain couples TRBV4-2 to TRBJ2-3; 9 bases align to TRBD2. The V gene's germline CDR1 is LGHNA and CDR2 YNFKEQ. This CDR3 contains 18 residues. J lost 2 bases, V lost 3 bases, and 12 bases had no gene match. The CDR3 loop reads CASSHGAGGLPFTDTQYF. CDR3 coding DNA: TGTGCCAGCAGCCACGGAGCGGGGGGCCTTCCTTTCACAGATACGCAGTATTTT.

This chain joins TRBV7-2 and TRBJ2-7, with 8 bases lining up with TRBD1. The CDR3 has 17 residues. Germline loops: CDR1 SGHTA, CDR2 FQGNSA. With V trimmed by 0 bases and J by 2 bases, 9 bases remained unmatched. CDR3 amino acids: CASSLAAHRGYPYEQYF. The DNA for the CDR3 is TGTGCCAGCAGCTTAGCTGCCCACAGGGGGTATCCCTACGAGCAGTACTTC.

This clone was observed many times. V is TRBV5-1 and J is TRBJ2-7; 13 bases agree with TRBD2. Germline loops: CDR1 SGHRS, CDR2 YFSETQ. With 4 bases clipped from V and 6 bases from J, the junction kept 4 bases outside the gene matches. CDR3 length equals 14 residues. CDR3 residues: CASSGLAGDGEQYF. In nucleotides, the CDR3 is TGCGCCAGCAGCGGACTAGCGGGAGACGGCGAGCAGTACTTC. Combining the CDR3 with reference TRBV5-1 and TRBJ2-7 gives the whole variable domain KAGVTQTPRYLIKTRGQQVTLSCSPISGHRSVSWYQQTPGQGLQFLFEYFSETQRNKGNFPGRFSGRQFSNSRSEMNVSTLELGDSALYLCASSGLAGDGEQYFGPGTRLTVT.

This clone was recorded a few times. This chain links TRBV6-5 with TRBJ1-5, with D possibly TRBD1 on 6 matching bases. CDR3 length equals 13 residues. CDR1 is MNHEY, CDR2 SVGAGI, per germline. V was pared by 6 bases and J by 7 bases, with 13 bases between. As DNA, the CDR3 is TGTGCCAGCAGGCAACAGGGTAACCAGCCCCAGCATTTT. Translating it yields CASRQQGNQPQHF.

In this sample, this clone turned up a few times. The chain employs TRBV28 and TRBJ2-3, with 7 bases matching TRBD1. The junction had 7 bases not matched to a gene; V was cut back by 4 bases and J by 0 bases. The CDR3 length is 16 residues. The germline CDR1 and CDR2 sequences are MDHEN and SYDVKM. In nucleotides, the CDR3 is TGTGCCAGCAGTTCAGGGACAGCGACTAGCACAGATACGCAGTATTTT. Amino acid sequence: CASSSGTATSTDTQYF. The variable domain in full, with the rest retrieved from reference TRBV28 and TRBJ2-3, is DVKVTQSSRYLVKRTGEKVFLECVQDMDHENMFWYRQDPGLGLRLIYFSYDVKMKEKGDIPEGYSVSREKKERFSLILESASTNQTSMYLCASSSGTATSTDTQYFGPGTRLTVL.

This clone has only one observation. This chain joins TRBV29-1 and TRBJ1-2; D not certain. Trimming took 6 bases from V and 7 from J, leaving 21 bases between them. The CDR3 contains 14 residues. Germline CDR1 and CDR2: SQVTM and ANQGSEA. CDR3 sequence reads: CSVARDQLMRGYTF. In nucleotides, the CDR3 is TGCAGCGTCGCTAGAGACCAACTCATGCGTGGCTACACCTTC.

The V call is TRBV27, the J call TRBJ2-1; D is possibly TRBD1 (6 bases). This CDR3 has 14 amino acids. In germline, CDR1 is MNHEY, CDR2 SMNVEV (reference sequence). Trimming took off 4 bases at V and 7 bases at J, with 14 bases between the two ends. The CDR3 DNA reads TGTGCCAGCAGTTCCTGGGGGCCTAGAAATGAGCAGTTCTTC. This translates into CASSSWGPRNEQFF.

V is TRBV7-2 and J is TRBJ2-7; D gene uncertain. V dropped 5 bases and J dropped 4 bases, with 12 bases sitting between them. The CDR3 totals 13 residues. Germline V gene sequence: CDR1 SGHTA, CDR2 FQGNSA. CDR3: CASSPTGPYEQYF. As DNA, the CDR3 is TGTGCCAGCAGCCCCACCGGGCCATACGAGCAGTACTTC.

This clone was observed once. The chain joins TRBV11-2 to TRBJ2-3; maybe TRBD1 (5 bases). The CDR3 sequence is 15 residues long. V was cut by 7 bases and J by 4 bases, with 18 bases left in between. CDR1 is SGHAT and CDR2 is FQNNGV in the germline V gene. The chain's CDR3 is CASKLSGQGADTQYF. The CDR3 DNA sequence: TGTGCCAGCAAGCTTAGTGGGCAGGGCGCAGATACGCAGTATTTT.

This clone was observed once. V usage is TRBV19 and J usage is TRBJ1-1; D not resolved. Per the germline V gene, CDR1 is LNHDA and CDR2 is SQIVND (reference sequence). The CDR3 covers 11 residues. With 7 bases removed from V and 7 bases from J, the gap between germline ends came to 10 bases. The CDR3, as DNA: TGTGCCAGTATCTCTTGGGGTGAAGCTTTCTTT. This translates into CASISWGEAFF.

This clone was recorded a few times. The chain has TRBV4-1 and TRBJ2-3; possible D gene TRBD2, 6 bases. CDR1 MGHRA and CDR2 YSYEKL come from the germline V gene. V lost 0 bases and J 0 bases, leaving 7 bases between the germline ends. This CDR3 spans 15 amino acids. CDR3 residues: CASSQEAGSTDTQYF. DNA for the CDR3: TGCGCCAGCAGCCAAGAAGCGGGCAGCACAGATACGCAGTATTTT.

The CDR3 protein is CASSIRQTGALYEQYF. CDR3 in DNA: TGTGCCAGCAGCATTCGACAGACAGGGGCACTCTACGAGCAGTACTTC. The J gene is TRBJ2-7, the V gene TRBV4-2, with 8 bases fitting TRBD1. V lost 5 bases to trimming and J lost 3 bases; unmatched junction nucleotides: 12. The CDR3 length is 16 residues. Germline-derived CDR1 and CDR2 are LGHNA and YNFKEQ.

The rearrangement links TRBV6-1 to TRBJ2-3, with 9 bases that match TRBD2. CDR1 MNHNS and CDR2 SASEGT come from the germline V gene. CDR3 size: 15 residues. With 4 bases clipped from V and 4 bases from J, the junction kept 6 bases outside the gene matches. CDR3: CASSARGGLADTQYF. Here the CDR3 DNA reads TGTGCCAGCAGTGCGCGGGGGGGCCTCGCAGATACGCAGTATTTT.

The table lists this clone with a few counts. V gene TRBV29-1 combines with J gene TRBJ1-2, with 8 nucleotides matching TRBD1. CDR1 is SQVTM, CDR2 ANQGSEA, per germline. The CDR3 consists of 13 residues. Trimming at V came to 7 bases and at J to 4 bases, leaving 8 bases not matched to a gene. As DNA, the CDR3 is TGCAGCGCCCCAAGACAGGGGAGCTATGGCTACACCTTC. The encoded protein is CSAPRQGSYGYTF.

The J gene is TRBJ1-2, the V gene TRBV4-1, with 9 bases that match TRBD1. Looked up from germline, CDR1 is MGHRA and CDR2 is YSYEKL. V was pared by 5 bases and J by 4 bases, with 11 bases of the junction left unmatched. The CDR3 length is 16 residues. The CDR3 is CASSASRDRVPYGYTF. CDR3 bases: TGCGCCAGCAGCGCGAGCCGGGACAGGGTCCCCTATGGCTACACCTTC.